The sequence of this T cell receptor (beta chain) was determined in a study of blood T cell repertoires in COVID-19. On the study more broadly: Researchers got acute and convalescent COVID-19 samples from the United States, Italy and Spain. T cells, B-cell-depleted T cells, or PBMCs provided the cDNA or gDNA that served as material.

Per the study methods: From reference gene primer amplification, estimates of nucleated cell counts were derived. Here immunoSEQ multiplex PCR was the method, and the copy in TCRdb shows in-frame clones only, minus some. The V and J calls and the clone size are those of that table, but D and trimming were determined from the DNA. The sample shows around 250,000 clones, about 87% of them seen only once. V lost 4 bases and J lost 1, with 14 bases in between. The CDR3 spans 15 residues. CDR1 and CDR2 (germline): SGHRS, YFSETQ. The sample was peripheral blood. This receptor was taken from a woman in her 70s with active or convalescent COVID-19. The chain couples TRBV5-1 to TRBJ1-1; tentatively, D is TRBD1 (5 bases). For the CDR3, the DNA is TGCGCCAGCAGCACACGGGACTTAGCGAACACTGAAGCTTTCTTT. Its protein product is CASSTRDLANTEAFF.